The 32 T cell receptor beta chains listed next were all sequenced from one sample in a study of shared clonotypes between healthy human individuals. Clones were read by immunoSEQ multiplex PCR, and TCRdb kept only the in-frame ones, dropping some. The data show approximately 330,000 clones, with around 70% seen just once and about 9.4% held by the top ten. Sequencing used memory CD4+ T cells sorted from blood. Subset specified: CD45RA-negative fraction. Receptors originate from a man aged 25 to 40 in good health.

Remarks on this clone: Its ends do not fully match the called genes, so a read error is possible. The genes are TRBV25-1 and TRBJ1-4; D uncertain. The germline gives CDR1 MGHDK, CDR2 SYGVNS. CDR3 length equals 10 residues. The CDR3 loop reads CASSGEGEVF. The CDR3 bases are TGTGCCAGCAGTGGGGAGGGTGAAGTTTTT.

CDR3: CASIPASGSTGRDEQFF. The CDR3 DNA sequence: TGTGCCAGCATCCCGGCTAGCGGGAGTACGGGTCGGGATGAGCAGTTCTTC. The rearrangement links TRBV2 to TRBJ2-1, with TRBD2 identical over 10 bases. V shed 7 bases, J shed 8 bases, and the junction held 17 bases outside the gene matches. In germline, CDR1 is SNHLY, CDR2 FYNNEI. The CDR3 is 17 amino acids.

V and J are TRBV19 and TRBJ2-5; D is tentatively TRBD1 or TRBD2 (5 bases each). Germline-derived CDR1 and CDR2 are LNHDA and SQIVND (reference sequence). With 9 bases removed from V and 4 bases from J, the gap between germline ends came to 18 bases. This CDR3 contains 14 residues. CDR3 DNA: TGTGCCAGGCTTAGAGGGGAATGCAGAGAGACCCAGTACTTC. Protein: CARLRGECRETQYF.

The rearrangement links TRBV5-1 to TRBJ2-2; D unclear. From germline, CDR1 is SGHRS and CDR2 YFSETQ. Trimming stripped 4 bases from V and 1 base from J, with 11 bases between. The CDR3 covers 15 residues. The CDR3 loop is CASSLVGKNTGELFF. In nucleotides, the CDR3 is TGCGCCAGCAGCCTGGTAGGGAAGAACACCGGGGAGCTGTTTTTT. Variable domain in full (rest from reference TRBV5-1 and TRBJ2-2): KAGVTQTPRYLIKTRGQQVTLSCSPISGHRSVSWYQQTPGQGLQFLFEYFSETQRNKGNFPGRFSGRQFSNSRSEMNVSTLELGDSALYLCASSLVGKNTGELFFGEGSRLTVL.

This clone was observed a handful of times. The CDR3 nucleotides are TGCAGCGACAGCCGGGGTCAGGAAGGAGATACGCAGTATTTT. It encodes CSDSRGQEGDTQYF. J is TRBJ2-3 and V is TRBV29-1, with D possibly being TRBD2 (5 bases). Trimming stripped 7 bases from V and 5 bases from J, with 19 bases between. The germline gives CDR1 SQVTM, CDR2 ANQGSEA. The CDR3 extends over 14 amino acids.

V usage is TRBV5-1 and J usage is TRBJ1-2; TRBD1 matches at 10 bases. The CDR3 covers 16 residues. V lost 0 bases, J lost 4 bases, and 6 bases stayed unmatched. The germline gives CDR1 SGHRS, CDR2 YFSETQ. DNA for the CDR3: TGCGCCAGCAGCTTGGACACCGGGACAGGGGCCTATGGCTACACCTTC. It codes for CASSLDTGTGAYGYTF. Complete variable domain (other parts from reference TRBV5-1 and TRBJ1-2): KAGVTQTPRYLIKTRGQQVTLSCSPISGHRSVSWYQQTPGQGLQFLFEYFSETQRNKGNFPGRFSGRQFSNSRSEMNVSTLELGDSALYLCASSLDTGTGAYGYTFGSGTRLTVV.

This clone was seen more than once but under ten times. DNA for the CDR3: TGTGCCAGCAGCTCCACAGGGGGCCCGTATGGCTACACCTTC. Protein sequence: CASSSTGGPYGYTF. The chain uses TRBV11-2 and TRBJ1-2; 9 bases line up with TRBD1. CDR1 and CDR2 (germline): SGHAT, FQNNGV. V lost 4 bases to trimming and J lost 5 bases; unmatched junction nucleotides: 5. The CDR3 length is 14 residues.

The chain joins TRBV5-1 to TRBJ2-2; 10 bases map to TRBD1. V was pared by 2 bases and J by 5 bases, with 3 bases of the junction left unmatched. The CDR3 sequence is 15 residues long. Looked up from germline, CDR1 is SGHRS and CDR2 is YFSETQ. CDR3 sequence reads: CASSFGTGVTGELFF. The CDR3 DNA is TGCGCCAGCAGCTTCGGGACAGGGGTGACCGGGGAGCTGTTTTTT.

The V and J genes are TRBV4-1 and TRBJ1-1; 10 bases are shared with TRBD1. CDR1 and CDR2 from the germline V gene are MGHRA and YSYEKL. The V and J ends lost 4 bases and 0 bases, in that order; junction bases with no gene match: 8. CDR3 length: 17 residues. CDR3 DNA: TGCGCCAGCAGCCTCCGGGACAGGGGAATGATGAACACTGAAGCTTTCTTT. Protein product: CASSLRDRGMMNTEAFF.

The rearrangement uses TRBV5-1 and TRBJ2-7; 7 nucleotides agree with TRBD1. V was pared by 0 bases and J by 3 bases, with 12 bases of the junction left unmatched. Germline V CDR1 and CDR2: SGHRS, YFSETQ. The CDR3 has 17 amino acids. CDR3 DNA: TGCGCCAGCAGCTTGGGCCGAACGGGACAGTCGGGCTACGAGCAGTACTTC. This codes for CASSLGRTGQSGYEQYF.

The chain recombines TRBV18 with TRBJ2-3, with D tentatively TRBD1 or TRBD2 (6 bases each). CDR1 KGHSH and CDR2 LQKENI come from the germline V gene. The CDR3 extends over 15 amino acids. V lost 3 bases and J 2 bases, leaving 12 bases between the germline ends. The CDR3 region has the DNA TGTGCCAGCTCACCCGATTGGGGGGCCACAGATACGCAGTATTTT. Amino acid sequence: CASSPDWGATDTQYF.

This clone showed up many times. V usage is TRBV29-1 and J usage is TRBJ2-1, with TRBD1 matching over 8 bases. Germline loops: CDR1 SQVTM, CDR2 ANQGSEA. The junction had 5 bases not matched to a gene; V was cut back by 3 bases and J by 1 base. This CDR3 contains 15 residues. The CDR3 is CSVEPGTGSYNEQFF. CDR3 DNA sequence: TGCAGCGTTGAGCCCGGGACAGGATCCTACAATGAGCAGTTCTTC.

The gene calls are TRBV6-1 and TRBJ2-5; D gene uncertain. V was trimmed by 1 base and J by 2 bases, leaving 11 bases between them. The CDR3 covers 15 residues. Germline-derived CDR1 and CDR2 are MNHNS and SASEGT. The CDR3 DNA follows: TGTGCCAGCAGTGAAGTGGCAAATTTACAAGAGACCCAGTACTTC. Translation: CASSEVANLQETQYF.

This clone was counted at least ten times. CDR3: CAWSPGLINYGYTF. CDR3 bases: TGTGCCTGGAGTCCAGGACTTATTAACTATGGCTACACCTTC. V is TRBV30 and J is TRBJ1-2; D uncertain. This CDR3 has 14 residues. The germline gives CDR1 GTSNPN, CDR2 SVGIG (reference sequence). Between the trimmed V and J ends, which lost 2 bases and 1 base, there was a span of 11 bases.

The chain links TRBV13 to TRBJ1-3, with 10 nucleotides matching TRBD1. The junction had 7 bases not matched to a gene; V was cut back by 5 bases and J by 0 bases. The CDR3 is 17 residues long. CDR1 is PRHDT and CDR2 is FYEKMQ in the germline V gene (reference sequence). CDR3 in DNA: TGTGCCAGCAGCACTTGGACAGGGGGACTCTCTGGAAACACCATATATTTT. Protein sequence: CASSTWTGGLSGNTIYF. The whole variable domain, remainder taken from reference TRBV13 and TRBJ1-3, is AAGVIQSPRHLIKEKRETATLKCYPIPRHDTVYWYQQGPGQDPQFLISFYEKMQSDKGSIPDRFSAQQFSDYHSELNMSSLELGDSALYFCASSTWTGGLSGNTIYFGEGSWLTVV.

V is TRBV27 and J is TRBJ2-5, with 13 bases identical to TRBD2. CDR1 is MNHEY, CDR2 SMNVEV, per germline (reference sequence). The CDR3 is 17 amino acids. V was pared by 6 bases and J by 5 bases, with 12 bases of the junction left unmatched. CDR3 region: CASRTIGLAGVGETQYF. CDR3 sequence (DNA): TGTGCCAGCAGAACTATAGGACTAGCGGGAGTGGGGGAGACCCAGTACTTC.

The chain recombines TRBV10-3 with TRBJ2-7; weak D call: TRBD2 (5 bases). Trimming shortened V by 0 bases and J by 1 base, and 13 bases separated the two germline ends. Germline CDR1 and CDR2: ENHRY and SYGVKD. There are 16 residues in the CDR3. CDR3 region: CAISESKRESSYEQYF. Written as DNA, the CDR3 is TGTGCCATCAGTGAGTCAAAAAGGGAGAGTTCCTACGAGCAGTACTTC.

The V call is TRBV2, the J call TRBJ1-4, with TRBD1 as a possible D gene (6 bases). Trimming removed 5 bases at V and 1 base at J, with 14 bases between. Germline V lookup: CDR1 SNHLY, CDR2 FYNNEI. The CDR3 has 16 residues. Here the CDR3 reads CASSRDRMRTNEKLFF. CDR3 DNA sequence: TGTGCCAGCAGTCGAGACAGGATGCGAACTAATGAAAAACTGTTTTTT.

The gene calls are TRBV30 and TRBJ2-1; D remains ambiguous. The CDR3 has 12 residues. Germline assignment: CDR1 GTSNPN and CDR2 SVGIG (reference sequence). The V end was cut by 5 bases, the J end by 8 bases, with 13 bases between. The CDR3, as DNA: TGTGCCTGGCGCATAGGGATCGATGAGCAGTTCTTC. Translation gives CAWRIGIDEQFF.

The rearrangement links TRBV11-3 to TRBJ2-1; D might be TRBD2 (6 bases). The CDR3 is 14 residues long. Trimming left V 5 bases short and J 5 bases short, with 13 bases between. The germline gives CDR1 SGHNT, CDR2 YENEEA. The CDR3 loop is CASSLSRGNNEQFF. CDR3 DNA: TGTGCCAGCAGCCTTTCTCGGGGGAACAATGAGCAGTTCTTC. Full variable domain (rest looked up from reference TRBV11-3 and TRBJ2-1): EAGVVQSPRYKIIEKKQPVAFWCNPISGHNTLYWYLQNLGQGPELLIRYENEEAVDDSQLPKDRFSAERLKGVDSTLKIQPAELGDSAVYLCASSLSRGNNEQFFGPGTRLTVL.

The V call is TRBV5-6, the J call TRBJ2-1; 8 bases align to TRBD1. V dropped 2 bases and J dropped 3; count of bases not matched to a gene: 7. The germline V gene encodes CDR1 SGHDT and CDR2 YYEEEE. This CDR3 spans 16 amino acids. CDR3 loop: CASSFRTGPYYNEQFF. The CDR3 coding sequence is TGTGCCAGCAGCTTCAGGACAGGGCCCTACTACAATGAGCAGTTCTTC.

The chain carries TRBV14 and TRBJ2-1; a possible D gene is TRBD1 (5 bases). This CDR3 has 13 residues. V lost 7 bases, J lost 4 bases, and 11 bases lay in between. Germline CDR1 and CDR2: SGHDN and FVKESK. The CDR3 DNA reads TGTGCCAGCACTCAGACAGATTACAATGAGCAGTTCTTC. Translating gives CASTQTDYNEQFF.

This CDR3 reads CASSSLRDTNYGYTF. The CDR3 DNA reads as TGTGCCAGCAGCTCCCTCCGGGACACCAACTATGGCTACACCTTC. The rearrangement joins TRBV11-2 to TRBJ1-2, with D possibly TRBD1 on 6 matching bases. V lost 4 bases, J lost 2 bases, and 14 bases lay in between. The CDR3 is made up of 15 amino acids. Germline lookup yields CDR1 SGHAT and CDR2 FQNNGV.

This chain uses TRBV4-2 with TRBJ2-3; 8 bases map to TRBD2. Germline V gene sequence: CDR1 LGHNA, CDR2 YNFKEQ. Losses at the gene ends were 0 bases for V and 3 bases for J; bases not matched to a gene: 2. The CDR3 extends over 15 amino acids. The CDR3 nucleotides are TGTGCCAGCAGCCAAGAGGCTAGCGGGACAGATACGCAGTATTTT. This translates into CASSQEASGTDTQYF.

The gene calls are TRBV5-4 and TRBJ2-7; D may correspond to TRBD1 or TRBD2 (6 bases each). Trimming removed 0 bases at V and 2 bases at J, with 12 bases between. The germline V gene encodes CDR1 SGHNT and CDR2 YYREEE (reference sequence). This CDR3 is 15 amino acids long. CDR3 residues: CASSLGGADTYEQYF. CDR3 coding DNA: TGTGCCAGCAGCTTGGGGGGGGCGGACACCTACGAGCAGTACTTC.

The J gene is TRBJ2-2, the V gene TRBV14; TRBD2 matches at 13 bases. V lost 5 bases and J lost 7; bases outside the gene matches: 4. The CDR3 contains 15 residues. Germline assignment: CDR1 SGHDN and CDR2 FVKESK. This CDR3 is CASSSGLAGVGELFF. The CDR3 nucleotides are TGTGCCAGCAGCTCAGGACTAGCGGGAGTCGGGGAGCTGTTTTTT.

V is TRBV18 and J is TRBJ2-3; possibly TRBD2 for D (6 bases). Germline assignment: CDR1 KGHSH and CDR2 LQKENI. This CDR3 comprises 15 residues. V shed 2 bases and J shed 1 base, with 10 bases lying between them. Here the CDR3 reads CASSPLPSGTDTQYF. CDR3 in DNA: TGTGCCAGCTCACCATTACCTAGCGGCACAGATACGCAGTATTTT.

CDR3 DNA: TGTGCCAGCAGGAATATGGGGGGTGGGGAGCCCCAGCATTTT. Translated: CASRNMGGGEPQHF. The rearrangement links TRBV2 to TRBJ1-5; the D gene is possibly TRBD1 (5 bases). Germline V gene sequence: CDR1 SNHLY, CDR2 FYNNEI. CDR3 size: 14 residues. The V end lost 6 bases, the J end lost 8 bases, and 17 bases lay between the germline ends.

The chain is built from TRBV10-3 and TRBJ1-1; 8 bases map to TRBD1. The V gene's germline CDR1 is ENHRY and CDR2 SYGVKD. The CDR3 consists of 16 residues. Germline trimming cut 6 bases from V and 3 bases from J; bases unmatched to any gene: 12. DNA for the CDR3: TGTGCCATCAGCGGACAGGGTCTGTCTTGGGACACTGAAGCTTTCTTT. It is translated as CAISGQGLSWDTEAFF.

This chain connects TRBV7-9 to TRBJ2-5; 10 positions agree with TRBD2. The CDR3 consists of 16 residues. CDR1 is SEHNR, CDR2 FQNEAQ, per germline (reference sequence). After removal of 3 bases from V and 5 bases from J, the junction contained 9 bases not matched to a gene. CDR3 in DNA: TGTGCCAGCAGCTTCCCGGGACTAGCGTCTCAGGAGACCCAGTACTTC. It translates to CASSFPGLASQETQYF.

The rearrangement uses TRBV5-5 and TRBJ2-1, with D maybe TRBD1 (5 bases). The CDR3 contains 14 residues. Per germline, CDR1 SGHKS and CDR2 YYEKEE (reference sequence). V lost 0 bases, J lost 5 bases, and 9 bases lay in between. CDR3 DNA: TGTGCCAGCAGCTTGGTTGTAGGGGACAATGAGCAGTTCTTC. Amino acids: CASSLVVGDNEQFF.

The J gene is TRBJ2-7, the V gene TRBV7-6, with TRBD1 matching 8 bases. The V and J ends lost 6 bases and 3 bases, in that order; junction bases with no gene match: 4. Germline V lookup: CDR1 SGHVS, CDR2 FNYEAQ. The CDR3 extends over 13 amino acids. DNA of the CDR3: TGTGCCAGCAGTAGAACAGGGGGCTACGAGCAGTACTTC. Translated: CASSRTGGYEQYF.